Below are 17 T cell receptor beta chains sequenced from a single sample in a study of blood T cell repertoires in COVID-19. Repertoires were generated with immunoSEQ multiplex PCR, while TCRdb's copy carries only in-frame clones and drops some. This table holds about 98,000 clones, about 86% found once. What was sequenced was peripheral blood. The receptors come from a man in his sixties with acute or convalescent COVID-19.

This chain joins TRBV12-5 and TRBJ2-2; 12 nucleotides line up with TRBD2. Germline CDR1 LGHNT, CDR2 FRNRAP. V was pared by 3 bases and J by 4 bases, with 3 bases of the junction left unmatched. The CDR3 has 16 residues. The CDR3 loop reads CASGLKLAGGTGELFF. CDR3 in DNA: TGTGCTAGTGGTTTAAAACTAGCGGGAGGCACCGGGGAGCTGTTTTTT.

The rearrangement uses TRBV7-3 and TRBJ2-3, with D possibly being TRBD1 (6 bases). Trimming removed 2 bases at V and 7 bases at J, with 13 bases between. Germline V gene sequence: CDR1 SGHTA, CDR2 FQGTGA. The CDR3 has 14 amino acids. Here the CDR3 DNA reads TGTGCCAGCAGCTTAGACCAGGGGTCACATACGCAGTATTTT. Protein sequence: CASSLDQGSHTQYF.

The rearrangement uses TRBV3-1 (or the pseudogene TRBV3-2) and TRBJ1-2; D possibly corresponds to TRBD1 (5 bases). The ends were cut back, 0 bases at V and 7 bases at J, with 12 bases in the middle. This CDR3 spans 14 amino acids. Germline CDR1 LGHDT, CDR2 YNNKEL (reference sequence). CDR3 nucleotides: TGTGCCAGCAGCCAAGACCGTCAGGGCCGTGGCTACACCTTC. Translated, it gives CASSQDRQGRGYTF.

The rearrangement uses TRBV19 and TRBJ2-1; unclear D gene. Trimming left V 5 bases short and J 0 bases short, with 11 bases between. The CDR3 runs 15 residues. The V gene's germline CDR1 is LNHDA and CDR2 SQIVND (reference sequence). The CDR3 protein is CASSERQSSYNEQFF. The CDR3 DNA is TGTGCCAGTAGTGAAAGACAAAGCTCCTACAATGAGCAGTTCTTC.

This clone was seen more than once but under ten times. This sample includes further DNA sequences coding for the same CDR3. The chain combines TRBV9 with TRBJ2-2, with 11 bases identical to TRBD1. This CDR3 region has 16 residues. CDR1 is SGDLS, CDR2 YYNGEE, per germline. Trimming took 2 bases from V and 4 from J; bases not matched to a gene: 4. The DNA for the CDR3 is TGTGCCAGCAGCGTTGCCGGGACAGGGGGCACCGGGGAGCTGTTTTTT. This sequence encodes CASSVAGTGGTGELFF.

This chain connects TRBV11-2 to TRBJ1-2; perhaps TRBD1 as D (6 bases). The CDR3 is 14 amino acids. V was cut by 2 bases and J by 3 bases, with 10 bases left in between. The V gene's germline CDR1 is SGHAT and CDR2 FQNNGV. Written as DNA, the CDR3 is TGTGCCAGCAGCTTAAGACAGGCGGACTATGGCTACACCTTC. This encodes CASSLRQADYGYTF.

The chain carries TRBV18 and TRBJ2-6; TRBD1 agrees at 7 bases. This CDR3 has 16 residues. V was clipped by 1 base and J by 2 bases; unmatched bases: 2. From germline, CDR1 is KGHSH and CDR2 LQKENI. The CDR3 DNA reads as TGTGCCAGCTCACCACAGGGGGCGGCTGGGGCCAACGTCCTGACTTTC. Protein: CASSPQGAAGANVLTF.

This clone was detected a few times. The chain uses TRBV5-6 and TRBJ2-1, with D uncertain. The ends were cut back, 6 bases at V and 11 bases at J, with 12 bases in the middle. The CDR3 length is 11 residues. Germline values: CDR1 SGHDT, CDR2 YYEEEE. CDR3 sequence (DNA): TGTGCCAGCACTCGAGAGTACCAGCAGTTCTTC. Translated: CASTREYQQFF.

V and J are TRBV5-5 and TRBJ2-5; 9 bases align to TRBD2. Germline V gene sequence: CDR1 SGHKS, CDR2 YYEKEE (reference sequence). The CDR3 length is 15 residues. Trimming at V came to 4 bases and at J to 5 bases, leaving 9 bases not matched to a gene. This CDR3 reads CASSVAGASFETQYF. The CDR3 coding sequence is TGTGCCAGCAGCGTAGCGGGAGCGAGTTTTGAGACCCAGTACTTC. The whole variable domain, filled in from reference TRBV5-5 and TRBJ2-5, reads DAGVTQSPTHLIKTRGQQVTLRCSPISGHKSVSWYQQVLGQGPQFIFQYYEKEERGRGNFPDRFSARQFPNYSSELNVNALLLGDSALYLCASSVAGASFETQYFGPGTRLLVL.

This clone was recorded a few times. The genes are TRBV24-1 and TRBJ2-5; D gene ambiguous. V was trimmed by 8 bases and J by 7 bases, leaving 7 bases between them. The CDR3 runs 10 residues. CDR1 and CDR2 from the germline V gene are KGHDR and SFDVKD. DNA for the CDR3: TGTGCCACCATATCGGGGACCCAGTACTTC. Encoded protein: CATISGTQYF.

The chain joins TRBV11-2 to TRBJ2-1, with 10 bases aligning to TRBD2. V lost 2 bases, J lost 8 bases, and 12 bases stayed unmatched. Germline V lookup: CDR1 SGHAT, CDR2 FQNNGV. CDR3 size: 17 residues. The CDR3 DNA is TGTGCCAGCAGCTTAATCCTAGCGGGAGACGTTCTGGATGAGCAGTTCTTC. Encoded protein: CASSLILAGDVLDEQFF.

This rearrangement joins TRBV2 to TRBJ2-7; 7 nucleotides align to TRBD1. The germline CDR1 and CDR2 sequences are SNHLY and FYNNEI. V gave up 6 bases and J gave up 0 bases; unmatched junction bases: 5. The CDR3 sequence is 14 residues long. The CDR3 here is CASRWGTDSYEQYF. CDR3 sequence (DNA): TGTGCCAGCAGGTGGGGGACAGACTCCTACGAGCAGTACTTC.

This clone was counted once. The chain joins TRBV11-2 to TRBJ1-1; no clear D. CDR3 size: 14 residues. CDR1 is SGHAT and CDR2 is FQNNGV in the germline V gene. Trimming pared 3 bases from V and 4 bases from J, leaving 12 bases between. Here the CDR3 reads CASSFEWAGTEAFF. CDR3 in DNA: TGTGCCAGCAGCTTTGAGTGGGCGGGCACTGAAGCTTTCTTT.

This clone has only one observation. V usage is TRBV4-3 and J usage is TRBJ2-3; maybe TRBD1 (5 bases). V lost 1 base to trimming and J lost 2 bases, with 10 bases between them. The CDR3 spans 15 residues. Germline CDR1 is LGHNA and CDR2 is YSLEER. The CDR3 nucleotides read TGCGCCAGCAGCCAAGGGACACTAATCACAGATACGCAGTATTTT. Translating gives CASSQGTLITDTQYF.

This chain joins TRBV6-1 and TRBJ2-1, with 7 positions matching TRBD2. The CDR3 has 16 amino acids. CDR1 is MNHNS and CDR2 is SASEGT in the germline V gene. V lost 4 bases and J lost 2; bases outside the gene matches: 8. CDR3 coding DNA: TGTGCCAGCAGTGGCAGTCCTAGCGGTCCCTACAATGAGCAGTTCTTC. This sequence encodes CASSGSPSGPYNEQFF.

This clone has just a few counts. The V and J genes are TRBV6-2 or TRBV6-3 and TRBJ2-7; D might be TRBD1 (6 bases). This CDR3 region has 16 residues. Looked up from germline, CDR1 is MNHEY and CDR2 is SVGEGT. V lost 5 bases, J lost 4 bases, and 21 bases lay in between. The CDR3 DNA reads TGTGCCAGCAGTAACCGACAGGTGCGCTTAGGGTACGAGCAGTACGTC. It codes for CASSNRQVRLGYEQYV.

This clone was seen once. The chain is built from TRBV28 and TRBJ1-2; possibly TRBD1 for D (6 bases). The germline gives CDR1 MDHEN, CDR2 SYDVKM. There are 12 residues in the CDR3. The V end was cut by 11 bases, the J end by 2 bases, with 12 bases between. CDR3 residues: CAGHGQNYGYTF. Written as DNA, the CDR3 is TGTGCCGGACACGGACAGAACTATGGCTACACCTTC.